The rows below give T cell receptor beta chains drawn from one sample of a study of metastatic and nonmetastatic thyroid tumors. TCRdb reprocessed the PCR reads using MiXCR. The sample lists about 17,000 clones, around a quarter occurring once. The sequenced sample was tumor tissue. Receptors originate from a female donor with papillary thyroid cancer or a benign thyroid nodule (not recorded which). Some clones in this sample may be carry-over from other donors' samples. Each CDR3 is given with its conserved first and last residue. The size of a clone is reported for some rows only, either as once, few or many, or as a class for expanded clones.

>few|TRBJ1-6|TRBV6-1
CAGGQGPYSPLHF
>NA|TRBJ2-3|TRBV7-6
CASSLGATSTDTQYF
>NA|TRBJ1-2|TRBV2
CASATGLEGYTF
>NA|TRBJ1-5|TRBV19
CASSIPYRGAGNQPQHF
>NA|TRBJ2-7|TRBV4-1
CASSQAAGETYEQYF
>NA|TRBJ2-1|TRBV19
CASSTLPGQGDYEQFF
>few|TRBJ2-2|TRBV19
CASRGELAGTGELFF
>few|TRBJ2-1|TRBV6-4
CASSHLAGAGYNEQFF
>NA|TRBJ1-1|TRBV20-1
CSAWDLLNTEAFF
>medium-sized|TRBJ1-4|TRBV6-4
CARIRERQEPGTEKLFF
>many|TRBJ1-5|TRBV20-1
CSARGLIWEERGQPQHF
>medium-sized|TRBJ1-1|TRBV12-5
CASGLEGNTEAFF
>NA|TRBJ1-1|TRBV12-3/TRBV12-4
CASSLGECTKAFF
>NA|TRBJ2-7|TRBV18
CASSPGLNYEQYF
>few|TRBJ2-1|TRBV4-3
CASSQVGRPYVEQFF
>once|TRBJ1-4|TRBV7-2
CASSLEWGGKLFF
>NA|TRBJ2-7|TRBV5-1
CASSPVGTGVPEQYF
>few|TRBJ1-2|TRBV20-1
CSAMAGGSYGYTF
>NA|TRBJ2-2|TRBV20-1
CSAETLAGGQGWTGELFF
>NA|TRBJ2-2|TRBV19
CASSPTSSQRGNTGELFF
>few|TRBJ1-2|TRBV20-1
CSARDVAGANYGYTF
>many|TRBJ1-1|TRBV5-6
CASSLRNRMNTEAFF
>many|TRBJ2-1|TRBV6-2/TRBV6-3
CASSGRGSYNEQFF
>NA|TRBJ1-2|TRBV5-6
CASSSLQGTRAGYTF
>NA|TRBJ1-1|TRBV20-1
CSATLGVGDTEAFF
>NA|TRBJ2-7|TRBV2
CASSFYRDRGLYEQYF
>medium-sized|TRBJ1-1|TRBV12-3/TRBV12-4
CASSLYGTQGAFF
>many|TRBJ2-1|TRBV20-1
CSATNPRTSAYNEQFF
>NA|TRBJ1-1|TRBV18
CASSPLNAAANTEAFF
>many|TRBJ2-5|TRBV7-9
CASSLETQYF
>few|TRBJ1-6|TRBV19
CASSPRVGNSPLHF
>few|TRBJ2-2|TRBV24-1
CATTAGRELFF